This T cell receptor beta chain was identified in a study of STAT5B mutations in CD4+ large granular lymphocyte leukemia. Whole-study results and caveats: Top patient clones used TRBV06 genes more often: 8/27 versus 2/35 in controls.

TCRdb keeps only in-frame clones here, not all; method: immunoSEQ multiplex PCR. The sample carries 25,000 to 30,000 clones, more than 60% recorded once. This clone was seen only once. Its cognate antigen is unknown. V was cut by 4 bases and J by 7 bases, with 5 bases left in between. CDR1 is ENHRY and CDR2 is SYGVKD in the germline V gene. This CDR3 is 11 amino acids long. This TCR was recovered from a human donor in good health. Specimen: CD4+ T cells from blood buffy coats. The J gene is TRBJ2-1, the V gene TRBV10-3, with D maybe TRBD2 (5 bases). CDR3 sequence reads: CAISVANEQFF. DNA for the CDR3: TGTGCCATCAGTGTAGCGAATGAGCAGTTCTTC.